This TCR beta chain was identified in a study of regulatory T cells in long-lasting Graves disease. Overall study results and limits: Having only a small sample size may have limited accuracy. The study found persistent patients shared more public clonotypes (roughly 2,600) than new patients (approximately 970).

As to this clonotype: Its specificity is unknown.

Per the germline V gene, CDR1 is KGHDR and CDR2 is SFDVKD. Trimming removed 9 bases at V and 7 bases at J, with 25 bases between. The CDR3 spans 16 residues. Researchers made TCR beta libraries by using iRepertoire HTBI primers and running Arm-PCR on CDR3 regions. Each CDR3 protein gets one entry after TCRdb re-called the multiplex PCR reads with MiXCR. The data show roughly 440,000 distinct CDR3 sequences, about a sixth seen once. Noted time point: newly diagnosed GD, antithyroid drugs for less than 3 months. Making the TCR library involved RNA that had been extracted from PBMCs. The same specimen was also included in a second study, on T cells in Graves' hyperthyroidism and ophthalmopathy. From that study: The HTBI primer set served for first-round RT-PCR of the TCR CDR3. Ophthalmopathy and stable hyperthyroidism were separated by a 13 V-J model.

This chain links TRBV24-1 with TRBJ2-3; perhaps TRBD2 as D (5 bases). The sample here was peripheral blood mononuclear cells (PBMCs), taken at new diagnosis, from a patient treated with antithyroid drugs. The sequence was obtained from a young woman with Graves disease. The CDR3 nucleotides are TGTGCCACCGCCGACGGTACAGACTACTCACAGAATACGCAGTATTTT. Translation gives CATADGTDYSQNTQYF.